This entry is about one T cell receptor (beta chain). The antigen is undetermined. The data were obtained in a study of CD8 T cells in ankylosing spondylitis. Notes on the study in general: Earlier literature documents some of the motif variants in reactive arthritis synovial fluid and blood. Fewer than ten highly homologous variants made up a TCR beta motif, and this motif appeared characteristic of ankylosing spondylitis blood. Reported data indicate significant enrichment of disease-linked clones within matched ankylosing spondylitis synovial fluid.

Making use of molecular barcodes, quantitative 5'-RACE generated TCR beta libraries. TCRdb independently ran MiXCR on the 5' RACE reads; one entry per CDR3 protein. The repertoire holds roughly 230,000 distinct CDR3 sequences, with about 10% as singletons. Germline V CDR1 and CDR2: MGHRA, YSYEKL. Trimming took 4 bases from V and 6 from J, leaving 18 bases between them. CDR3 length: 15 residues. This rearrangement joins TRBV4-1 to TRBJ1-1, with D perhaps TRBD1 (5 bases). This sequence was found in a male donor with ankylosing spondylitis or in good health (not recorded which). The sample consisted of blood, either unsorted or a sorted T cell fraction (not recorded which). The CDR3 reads CASSRGVQGGSEAFF. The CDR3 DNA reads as TGCGCCAGCAGCCGGGGGGTGCAGGGAGGGTCTGAAGCTTTCTTT.